The source of this TCR beta chain is a study of blood T cell repertoires in COVID-19. The overall study: Material from acute and convalescent COVID-19 was sourced from the United States, Italy and Spain. PBMCs, B-cell-depleted T cells, or T cells were the source of the cDNA or gDNA that made up the material.

This CDR3 has 16 amino acids. Trimming at V came to 3 bases and at J to 7 bases, leaving 8 bases not matched to a gene. CDR1 is SGHRS, CDR2 YFSETQ, per germline. Seattle patient enrollment occurred during active infection, with longitudinal follow-up thereafter. In the original analysis: Estimates of nucleated cell counts were drawn from the amplification of reference gene primers. TCRdb keeps only in-frame clones here, not all; method: immunoSEQ multiplex PCR. That table gives V, J and clone size, and the DNA gave D and trimming. Counted here are 400,000 to 450,000 clones, more than 70% occurring once; the ten biggest clones make up around an eighth.

Sequencing used peripheral blood. This TCR derives from a woman in her forties or fifties with COVID-19, enrolled during active disease. The chain couples TRBV5-1 to TRBJ2-1; 12 nucleotides line up with TRBD1. The CDR3 region is CASSWSGTGGANEQFF. Written as DNA, the CDR3 is TGCGCCAGCAGCTGGTCCGGGACAGGGGGCGCGAATGAGCAGTTCTTC.